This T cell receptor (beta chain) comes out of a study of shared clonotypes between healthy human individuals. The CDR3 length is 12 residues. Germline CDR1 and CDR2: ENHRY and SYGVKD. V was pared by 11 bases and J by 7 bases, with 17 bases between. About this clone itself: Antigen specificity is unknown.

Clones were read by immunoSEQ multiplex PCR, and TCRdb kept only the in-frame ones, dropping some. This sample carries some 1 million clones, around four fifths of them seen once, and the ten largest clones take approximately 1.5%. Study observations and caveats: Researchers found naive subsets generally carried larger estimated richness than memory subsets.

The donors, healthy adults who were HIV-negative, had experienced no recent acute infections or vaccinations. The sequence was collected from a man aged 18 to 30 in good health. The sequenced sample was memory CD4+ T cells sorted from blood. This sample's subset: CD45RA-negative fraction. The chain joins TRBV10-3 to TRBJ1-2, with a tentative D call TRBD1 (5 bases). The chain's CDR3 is CAAGKEGAGYTF. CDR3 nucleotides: TGTGCCGCCGGAAAGGAAGGGGCTGGCTACACCTTC.